This T cell receptor (beta chain) was recorded in a study of CD8 T cells in Susac syndrome. Negative isolation was used for CD8+ and CD4+ T cells and FACS enrichment for TEMRA cells. Reverse transcription of roughly 0.5 to 1 ug RNA used random hexamers. Amplification of TCR beta CDR3 spanned 54 Vbeta and 13 Jbeta via immunoSEQ multiplex PCR. From the immunoSEQ multiplex PCR reads, TCRdb called clonotypes with MiXCR, one entry per CDR3 protein. The table shows about 140,000 distinct CDR3 sequences, with about 93% occurring only once. General study findings and limits: The study recognized that the number of individuals in its TCR sequencing and HLA analysis was relatively small.

This clonotype was observed once. What it binds is unknown. V gave up 3 bases and J gave up 3 bases, with 24 bases separating them. Germline V CDR1 and CDR2: SGHAT, FQNNGV. There are 19 residues in the CDR3. V gene TRBV11-2 combines with J gene TRBJ2-1; D unclear. Sequenced: CD8+ T cells from PBMCs. The receptor comes from a human donor in good health. The CDR3 sequence: CASSFNDGTVGAGYNEQFF. CDR3 sequence (DNA): TGTGCCAGCAGCTTTAATGATGGAACCGTAGGAGCTGGCTACAATGAGCAGTTCTTC.